The 25 T cell receptor beta chains given below trace back to one sample, sequenced in a study of T-cell reconstitution after alpha-beta-depleted transplantation in children (dated by TCRdb to the mid-2010s). The library was prepared using PCR. TCRdb records Illumina HiSeq 2500 as the sequencer. TCR libraries were prepared with molecular barcoding, using unique molecular identifiers to normalize TCRbeta repertoire quantification. TCRdb handled the public reads itself, with Q25 trimming in fastp and clone calling in MiXCR, and kept productive beta chains. Each entry is one CDR3 protein sequence, shown with its most common DNA and genes. The sample records nearly 3,000 distinct CDR3 sequences, under 25% of which are singletons. Of the sample, around two fifths is held by the ten largest clones. The sample's time point label, in plain terms: day 60 (about 2 months) after transplantation. The treatment or condition tag for this specimen amounts to: allogeneic hematopoietic cell transplantation with graft depleted of TCRalphabeta T cells and CD19 B cells.

The sample in question was PBMCs, mostly from graft donor cells, obtained 60 days after TCRalphabeta/CD19-depleted stem cell transplant. All receptors derive from a female patient younger than 18 who had a stem cell transplant for acute lymphoblastic leukemia, so the T cells may come from the graft donor.

This clonotype occurred many times. The chain combines TRBV9 with TRBJ2-7, with TRBD1 matching over 10 bases. With V trimmed by 1 base and J by 5 bases, 3 bases remained unmatched. CDR3 length: 14 amino acids. CDR1 is SGDLS, CDR2 YYNGEE, per germline. The DNA for the CDR3 is TGTGCCAGCAGCGTACGACAGGGGGCAGACGAGCAGTACTTC. Amino acid sequence: CASSVRQGADEQYF.

The sample holds many counts of this clonotype. V usage is TRBV7-9 and J usage is TRBJ1-6, with no clear D. Germline V lookup: CDR1 SEHNR, CDR2 FQNEAQ (reference sequence). The CDR3 spans 14 residues. The V end lost 1 base, the J end lost 7 bases, and 8 bases lay between the germline ends. CDR3 protein: CASSLVAGNSPLHF. CDR3 coding DNA: TGTGCCAGCAGCTTAGTTGCGGGGAATTCACCCCTCCACTTT.

This chain joins TRBV5-1 and TRBJ2-1; TRBD2 aligns across 13 bases. CDR1 is SGHRS and CDR2 is YFSETQ in the germline V gene. The CDR3 is 17 amino acids. The V gene end was trimmed by 4 bases and the J gene end by 4 bases; junction bases not matched to a gene: 8. The CDR3 DNA is TGCGCCAGCAGCACTACTAGCGGGGGGGCCGGTTACAATGAGCAGTTCTTC. Translated, it gives CASSTTSGGAGYNEQFF.

Sample share makes this clonotype medium-sized. V and J are TRBV7-9 and TRBJ2-1, with unresolved D. Trimming stripped 1 base from V and 0 bases from J, with 7 bases between. The V gene's germline CDR1 is SEHNR and CDR2 FQNEAQ (reference sequence). CDR3 length: 15 amino acids. DNA for the CDR3: TGTGCCAGCAGCTTAGGGGTGAGCTCCTACAATGAGCAGTTCTTC. This codes for CASSLGVSSYNEQFF.

This clonotype is medium-sized in the sample. This rearrangement joins TRBV5-1 to TRBJ2-7; D may be TRBD2 (5 bases). From germline, CDR1 is SGHRS and CDR2 YFSETQ. The CDR3 is 15 residues long. V dropped 0 bases and J dropped 1 base, with 11 bases sitting between them. The CDR3, as DNA: TGCGCCAGCAGCTTGGATCTAGCTCTATCCTACGAGCAGTACTTC. Residues: CASSLDLALSYEQYF.

By its share, this clonotype is medium-sized. This chain connects TRBV5-1 to TRBJ2-7; 7 bases agree with TRBD1. The V gene's germline CDR1 is SGHRS and CDR2 YFSETQ. The CDR3 is 13 residues long. Losses at the gene ends were 4 bases for V and 4 bases for J; bases not matched to a gene: 5. CDR3 in amino acids: CASSVRTGYEQYF. As DNA, the CDR3 is TGCGCCAGCAGCGTGCGGACAGGTTACGAGCAGTACTTC.

V and J are TRBV20-1 and TRBJ2-2, with a tentative D call TRBD1 (7 bases). Germline V gives CDR1 DFQATT, CDR2 SNEGSKA (reference sequence). V gave up 6 bases and J gave up 4 bases, with 15 bases separating them. The CDR3 length is 14 residues. CDR3 nucleotides: TGCAGTGCCAAGGCAGGGGGGTCCACCGGGGAGCTGTTTTTT. This translates into CSAKAGGSTGELFF.

J is TRBJ2-7 and V is TRBV6-2 or TRBV6-3; no reliable D call. The CDR3 has 11 residues. V lost 6 bases, J lost 4 bases, and 7 bases lay in between. The germline gives CDR1 MNHEY, CDR2 SVGEGT. The CDR3 region has the DNA TGTGCCAGCAGCAACGAATACGAGCAGTACTTC. This translates into CASSNEYEQYF.

The V and J genes are TRBV12-3 or TRBV12-4 and TRBJ2-1; 9 nucleotides align to TRBD2. The CDR3 has 18 amino acids. Trimming at V came to 1 base and at J to 8 bases, leaving 15 bases not matched to a gene. In DNA, the CDR3 is TGTGCCAGCAGTTTAGAGCTTCGGGGACTAGCTATGGGGGATGAGCAGTTCTTC. Protein product: CASSLELRGLAMGDEQFF.

This clonotype is deemed large (0.1 to 1%). This rearrangement joins TRBV20-1 to TRBJ2-1; weak D call: TRBD2 (5 bases). V was shortened by 0 bases and J by 5 bases, with 14 bases between the two germline ends. Germline CDR1 and CDR2: DFQATT and SNEGSKA (reference sequence). This CDR3 contains 15 residues. The CDR3 DNA follows: TGCAGTGCTAGAGATAAGCATTGGGAGAACAATGAGCAGTTCTTC. It yields the protein CSARDKHWENNEQFF.

This clonotype was found many times. This chain links TRBV20-1 with TRBJ1-5; D perhaps matches TRBD1 (6 bases). This CDR3 is 14 amino acids long. CDR1 and CDR2 from the germline V gene are DFQATT and SNEGSKA (reference sequence). Trimming shortened V by 6 bases and J by 4 bases, and 16 bases separated the two germline ends. The CDR3 DNA is TGCAGTGCCCCACAGGGCGGAAAAAATCAGCCCCAGCATTTT. Its translation is CSAPQGGKNQPQHF.

The CDR3 loop reads CVSSFRVSYEQYF. CDR3 nucleotide sequence: TGTGTTAGCAGTTTTCGGGTCTCCTACGAGCAGTACTTC. The rearrangement uses TRBV12-3 or TRBV12-4 and TRBJ2-7; D ambiguous. The CDR3 runs 13 residues.

Within the sample, this clonotype is medium-sized (0.01 to 0.1%). V usage is TRBV10-3 and J usage is TRBJ2-3; no clear D. Germline V gives CDR1 ENHRY, CDR2 SYGVKD. This CDR3 spans 12 amino acids. Trimming shortened V by 11 bases and J by 1 base, and 10 bases separated the two germline ends. The CDR3 region has the DNA TGTGCCCTCTCCCACGGCACAGATACGCAGTATTTT. Protein sequence: CALSHGTDTQYF.

This clonotype was seen ten or more times. V is TRBV5-6 and J is TRBJ1-1; perhaps TRBD1 as D (5 bases). Germline CDR1 and CDR2: SGHDT and YYEEEE. Between the trimmed V and J ends, which lost 4 bases and 0 bases, there was a span of 13 bases. The CDR3 consists of 15 residues. The CDR3 protein is CASSPRTYLNTEAFF. The CDR3 nucleotides are TGTGCCAGCAGCCCTAGGACATATCTGAACACTGAAGCTTTCTTT.

This clonotype showed up many times. The chain carries TRBV7-9 and TRBJ2-1; maybe TRBD2 (5 bases). This CDR3 is 13 amino acids long. Trimming took 5 bases from V and 14 from J, leaving 19 bases between them. Germline CDR1 and CDR2: SEHNR and FQNEAQ (reference sequence). The CDR3 bases are TGTGCCAGCAGCCAAGGCGTGTGGGAGAATAAGTTCTTC. Its protein product is CASSQGVWENKFF. Looking up the rest from reference TRBV7-9 and TRBJ2-1 gives the full variable domain: DTGVSQNPRHKITKRGQNVTFRCDPISEHNRLYWYRQTLGQGPEFLTYFQNEAQLEKSRLLSDRFSAERPKGSFSTLEIQRTEQGDSAMYLCASSQGVWENKFFGPGTRLTVL.

This clonotype occurred many times. V gene TRBV5-8 combines with J gene TRBJ2-1; D gene uncertain. CDR3 length: 13 residues. Trimming took off 3 bases at V and 7 bases at J, with 11 bases between the two ends. The germline V gene encodes CDR1 SGHTS and CDR2 YDEGEE. CDR3 sequence: CASSSLGWNEQFF. The CDR3 DNA follows: TGTGCCAGCAGCTCCCTCGGTTGGAATGAGCAGTTCTTC.

With regard to this clonotype: This may come from a read error, since a much larger clone is one base off. The rearrangement links TRBV25-1 to TRBJ2-7; D ambiguous. CDR1 and CDR2 (germline): MGHDK, SYGVNS. This CDR3 is 12 amino acids long. This chain's CDR3 is CASSLLFYVQYF. DNA of the CDR3: TGTGCCAGCAGTCTTCTTTTCTACGTGCAGTACTTC.

This clonotype is labeled as medium-sized. The chain combines TRBV7-9 with TRBJ2-1; 9 nucleotides line up with TRBD1. Germline loops: CDR1 SEHNR, CDR2 FQNEAQ (reference sequence). V was clipped by 6 bases and J by 2 bases; unmatched bases: 5. There are 15 residues in the CDR3. The CDR3 loop is CASRLDRGAYNEQFF. Written as DNA, the CDR3 is TGTGCCAGCAGGTTGGACAGGGGCGCCTACAATGAGCAGTTCTTC.

The rearrangement links TRBV24-1 to TRBJ2-5; D is perhaps TRBD2 (5 bases). This CDR3 has 14 residues. Trimming removed 4 bases from V and 2 bases from J, with 10 bases in between. CDR1 and CDR2 (germline): KGHDR, SFDVKD. The CDR3 here is CATSEPEGQETQYF. DNA of the CDR3: TGTGCCACCAGTGAACCCGAGGGACAAGAGACCCAGTACTTC.

This clonotype appeared many times. The chain has TRBV20-1 and TRBJ1-2; D unresolved. There are 14 residues in the CDR3. The V gene's germline CDR1 is DFQATT and CDR2 SNEGSKA (reference sequence). The V gene lost 0 bases and the J gene lost 7 bases, with 15 bases spanning the gap. For the CDR3, the DNA is TGCAGTGCTAGAGATTCCCGACGAGTAGGTGGCTACACCTTC. Translated, it gives CSARDSRRVGGYTF.

This clonotype has at least ten counts. The V and J genes are TRBV11-3 and TRBJ2-7, with D possibly TRBD2 on 6 matching bases. Germline V CDR1 and CDR2: SGHNT, YENEEA. V was shortened by 4 bases and J by 2 bases, with 12 bases between the two germline ends. The CDR3 extends over 14 amino acids. CDR3 sequence (DNA): TGTGCCAGCAGCTCCGGGAGAGCAACCTACGAGCAGTACTTC. The encoded protein is CASSSGRATYEQYF.

The chain links TRBV6-1 to TRBJ2-3; a weak D match, TRBD2 (6 bases). V dropped 7 bases and J dropped 2 bases, with 13 bases sitting between them. The CDR3 runs to 14 residues. The germline V gene has CDR1 MNHNS and CDR2 SASEGT. CDR3 sequence reads: CASMDRGLTDTQYF. The CDR3 DNA follows: TGTGCCAGCATGGACCGGGGACTCACAGATACGCAGTATTTT.

The table lists this clonotype with many counts. The V gene is TRBV6-5, the J gene TRBJ2-1; D ambiguous. Germline V gene lookup returns CDR1 MNHEY and CDR2 SVGAGI. V lost 0 bases, J lost 2 bases, and 2 bases lay in between. The CDR3 has 13 residues. CDR3 nucleotide sequence: TGTGCCAGCAGTTACTCGACCTACAATGAGCAGTTCTTC. Amino acid sequence: CASSYSTYNEQFF.

V is TRBV10-3 and J is TRBJ1-5; TRBD1 matches at 7 bases. The germline V gene encodes CDR1 ENHRY and CDR2 SYGVKD. V was clipped by 4 bases and J by 5 bases; unmatched bases: 5. This CDR3 has 14 residues. CDR3: CAISGDREYQPQHF. Here the CDR3 DNA reads TGTGCCATCAGTGGTGACAGGGAGTATCAGCCCCAGCATTTT.

Many counts were recorded for this clonotype. V usage is TRBV20-1 and J usage is TRBJ1-1, with D possibly TRBD1 on 5 matching bases. Germline-derived CDR1 and CDR2 are DFQATT and SNEGSKA (reference sequence). There are 12 residues in the CDR3. V was shortened by 0 bases and J by 4 bases, with 6 bases between the two germline ends. Written as DNA, the CDR3 is TGCAGTGCTAGAGATGGGGCCACTGAAGCTTTCTTT. It translates to CSARDGATEAFF.